This T cell receptor beta chain is from a study of blood T cell repertoires in COVID-19. Background on the study: Acute-phase and convalescent COVID-19 samples originated in the United States, Italy and Spain. From T cells, B-cell-depleted T cells, or PBMCs came the material, which was cDNA or gDNA.

The ends were cut back, 4 bases at V and 2 bases at J, with 17 bases in the middle. This CDR3 spans 16 amino acids. CDR1 is SGHRS and CDR2 is YFSETQ in the germline V gene. Under the authors' procedure: Reference gene primer amplification yielded estimated nucleated cell counts. TCRdb's copy holds only in-frame clones and misses some; the assay was immunoSEQ multiplex PCR. The D gene and trimming were derived from the DNA, and the V and J assignments and clone size from that table. The sample lists 120,000 or so clones; about 84% were seen once. The TCR was taken from a man aged 60-69 years with acute or convalescent COVID-19. This chain connects TRBV5-1 to TRBJ2-3; D is possibly TRBD2 (6 bases). The sample comprised peripheral blood. CDR3: CASSTSTSPPTDTQYF. CDR3 in DNA: TGCGCCAGCAGCACTTCAACTAGCCCCCCCACAGATACGCAGTATTTT.